This entry lists 31 T cell receptor beta chains sequenced from one sample in a study of CD8 T cells in Susac syndrome. Random hexamers were used to reverse transcribe the RNA input (0.5 to 1 ug). TCRdb re-called the immunoSEQ multiplex PCR reads through MiXCR, storing one row per CDR3 protein. The sample carries 250,000 to 300,000 distinct CDR3 sequences, over 75% recorded once. Sequencing used CD8+ T cells from PBMCs. The origin of the receptors is a human donor with multiple sclerosis.

The chain uses TRBV6-2 or TRBV6-3 and TRBJ2-7, with 11 bases identical to TRBD2. V lost 5 bases, J lost 4 bases, and 7 bases stayed unmatched. CDR3 length equals 15 residues. Germline V gene sequence: CDR1 MNHEY, CDR2 SVGEGT. This chain's CDR3 is CASSQTSGRGYEQYF. CDR3 nucleotide sequence: TGTGCCAGCAGTCAAACTAGCGGGAGAGGTTACGAGCAGTACTTC.

V and J are TRBV20-1 and TRBJ2-7, with D hard to call. The V end was cut by 2 bases, the J end by 2 bases, with 13 bases between. Per the germline V gene, CDR1 is DFQATT and CDR2 is SNEGSKA (reference sequence). The CDR3 is 14 amino acids. This chain's CDR3 is CSARTRVSTYEQYF. CDR3 DNA sequence: TGCAGTGCTAGAACCCGGGTCTCAACCTACGAGCAGTACTTC.

The chain carries TRBV7-9 and TRBJ1-1; maybe TRBD1 (5 bases). Trimming took 7 bases from V and 9 from J, leaving 18 bases between them. The CDR3 has 13 amino acids. Germline V gives CDR1 SEHNR, CDR2 FQNEAQ (reference sequence). CDR3 sequence reads: CASNSLQGAKAFF. For the CDR3, the DNA is TGTGCCAGCAACAGCTTACAAGGGGCGAAAGCTTTCTTT.

The chain links TRBV28 to TRBJ1-2; perhaps TRBD1 as D (5 bases). Trimming pared 6 bases from V and 5 bases from J, leaving 16 bases between. Per germline, CDR1 MDHEN and CDR2 SYDVKM. The CDR3 runs 14 residues. The chain's CDR3 is CASSPLGGEYGYTF. The CDR3 DNA is TGTGCCAGCAGCCCCCTGGGGGGGGAGTATGGCTACACCTTC.

The CDR3 DNA follows: TGTGCCAGCAGCTTAGTAGCGGGGGGCGGTGAGCAGTACTTC. Amino acid sequence: CASSLVAGGGEQYF. This chain connects TRBV7-9 to TRBJ2-7; TRBD2 matches 10 bases. Germline values: CDR1 SEHNR, CDR2 FQNEAQ (reference sequence). Unmatched junction bases numbered 4, after V lost 1 base and J lost 7 bases. The CDR3 runs 14 residues.

V gene TRBV9 combines with J gene TRBJ1-2; D call uncertain. Trimming removed 0 bases from V and 1 base from J, with 10 bases in between. Germline V gene lookup returns CDR1 SGDLS and CDR2 YYNGEE. The CDR3 has 15 amino acids. DNA of the CDR3: TGTGCCAGCAGCGTAGGAAGGGATGTTAACTATGGCTACACCTTC. Its protein is CASSVGRDVNYGYTF.

This sequence joins TRBV19 and TRBJ2-2; D is ambiguous. V was shortened by 5 bases and J by 1 base, with 5 bases between the two germline ends. Per the germline V gene, CDR1 is LNHDA and CDR2 is SQIVND (reference sequence). The CDR3 sequence is 13 residues long. The CDR3 loop reads CASSFGNTGELFF. The CDR3 region has the DNA TGTGCCAGTAGTTTCGGGAACACCGGGGAGCTGTTTTTT.

This clonotype has a handful of counts. The V call is TRBV19, the J call TRBJ1-2; D uncertain. This CDR3 comprises 12 residues. Per germline, CDR1 LNHDA and CDR2 SQIVND (reference sequence). The ends were cut back, 4 bases at V and 4 bases at J, with 7 bases in the middle. CDR3 coding DNA: TGTGCCAGTAGTACCCCCCCCTATGGCTACACCTTC. It encodes CASSTPPYGYTF.

CDR3 in amino acids: CASSTLGGAQPQHF. CDR3 nucleotide sequence: TGTGCCAGTAGTACCCTGGGGGGGGCCCAGCCCCAGCATTTT. This chain connects TRBV19 to TRBJ1-5, with a weak D call TRBD1 (6 bases). V was cut by 4 bases and J by 7 bases, with 14 bases left in between. The CDR3 has 14 residues. Germline lookup yields CDR1 LNHDA and CDR2 SQIVND (reference sequence). The full variable domain, completed using reference TRBV19 and TRBJ1-5, is DGGITQSPKYLFRKEGQNVTLSCEQNLNHDAMYWYRQDPGQGLRLIYYSQIVNDFQKGDIAEGYSVSREKKESFPLTVTSAQKNPTAFYLCASSTLGGAQPQHFGDGTRLSIL.

V and J are TRBV6-1 and TRBJ2-4, with a possible D match to TRBD1 (6 bases). The CDR3 covers 17 residues. Trimming stripped 5 bases from V and 4 bases from J, with 21 bases between. Germline loops: CDR1 MNHNS, CDR2 SASEGT. CDR3 amino acids: CASSPLPGHRRKNIQYF. The CDR3 DNA sequence: TGTGCCAGCAGTCCCCTACCGGGACACCGAAGAAAAAACATTCAGTACTTC.

The CDR3: CASSIHLDTGELFF. In DNA form, the CDR3 reads TGTGCCAGCAGCATACACCTAGACACCGGGGAGCTGTTTTTT. This rearrangement joins TRBV28 to TRBJ2-2, with D unclear. CDR1 and CDR2 (germline): MDHEN, SYDVKM. Trimming shortened V by 6 bases and J by 3 bases, and 11 bases separated the two germline ends. The CDR3 covers 14 residues.

The V and J genes are TRBV24-1 and TRBJ2-5, with a possible D match to TRBD2 (5 bases). V dropped 7 bases and J dropped 3 bases, with 14 bases sitting between them. This CDR3 is built from 14 residues. Germline V gene lookup returns CDR1 KGHDR and CDR2 SFDVKD. The CDR3 region has the DNA TGTGCCACCAGCTCCCTCGGGGTTGAAGAGACCCAGTACTTC. Translated: CATSSLGVEETQYF.

V usage is TRBV9 and J usage is TRBJ1-2, with D possibly being TRBD1 (5 bases). Germline CDR1 SGDLS, CDR2 YYNGEE. The CDR3 length is 15 residues. With 2 bases removed from V and 6 bases from J, the gap between germline ends came to 17 bases. As DNA, the CDR3 is TGTGCCAGCAGCGTTCCAGAAGGGGTGGATCATGGCTACACCTTC. This sequence encodes CASSVPEGVDHGYTF.

V and J are TRBV19 and TRBJ2-3; 7 positions match TRBD1. This CDR3 is 15 amino acids long. Germline V gene sequence: CDR1 LNHDA, CDR2 SQIVND (reference sequence). V dropped 6 bases and J dropped 2; count of bases not matched to a gene: 8. CDR3 region: CASSDRDSNTDTQYF. CDR3 nucleotides: TGTGCCAGTAGCGACCGGGACAGCAACACAGATACGCAGTATTTT.

The chain is built from TRBV27 and TRBJ2-7; D is uncertain. The V gene lost 4 bases and the J gene lost 4 bases, with 11 bases spanning the gap. The CDR3 is 13 amino acids. Germline V gene data show CDR1 as MNHEY and CDR2 as SMNVEV (reference sequence). In nucleotides, the CDR3 is TGTGCCAGCAGTTCCCTAGGCCGGTACGAGCAGTACTTC. This codes for CASSSLGRYEQYF.

J is TRBJ2-1 and V is TRBV4-1; 9 nucleotides align to TRBD2. The germline V gene has CDR1 MGHRA and CDR2 YSYEKL. J was trimmed by 4 bases and V by 4 bases; bases with no gene match: 5. CDR3 size: 15 residues. DNA for the CDR3: TGCGCCAGCAGCCCCCTGACTAGCGGATACAATGAGCAGTTCTTC. Its protein product is CASSPLTSGYNEQFF.

The chain employs TRBV28 and TRBJ2-7; 8 bases are shared with TRBD2. The CDR3 totals 15 residues. With 8 bases clipped from V and 2 bases from J, the junction kept 11 bases outside the gene matches. In germline, CDR1 is MDHEN, CDR2 SYDVKM. The CDR3 protein is CASSYGETSAYEQYF. Here the CDR3 DNA reads TGTGCCAGCTCCTACGGGGAGACTAGCGCCTACGAGCAGTACTTC. The variable domain in full, with the rest retrieved from reference TRBV28 and TRBJ2-7, is DVKVTQSSRYLVKRTGEKVFLECVQDMDHENMFWYRQDPGLGLRLIYFSYDVKMKEKGDIPEGYSVSREKKERFSLILESASTNQTSMYLCASSYGETSAYEQYFGPGTRLTVT.

The gene calls are TRBV7-9 and TRBJ2-5; TRBD1 is a possible D gene (5 bases). The V gene's germline CDR1 is SEHNR and CDR2 FQNEAQ (reference sequence). The CDR3 consists of 14 residues. V was shortened by 2 bases and J by 3 bases, with 10 bases between the two germline ends. The DNA for the CDR3 is TGTGCCAGCAGCTTATATGGCAGGGAAGAGACCCAGTACTTC. Translated, it gives CASSLYGREETQYF. Complete variable domain (other parts from reference TRBV7-9 and TRBJ2-5): DTGVSQNPRHKITKRGQNVTFRCDPISEHNRLYWYRQTLGQGPEFLTYFQNEAQLEKSRLLSDRFSAERPKGSFSTLEIQRTEQGDSAMYLCASSLYGREETQYFGPGTRLLVL.

This chain joins TRBV6-4 and TRBJ2-3, with TRBD2 matching over 8 bases. The germline V gene encodes CDR1 MRHNA and CDR2 SNTAGT. The junction had 4 bases not matched to a gene; V was cut back by 1 base and J by 4 bases. The CDR3 consists of 15 residues. The CDR3 nucleotides are TGTGCCAGCAGTGACTTAAGCGGGAGCGCAGATACGCAGTATTTT. Its protein product is CASSDLSGSADTQYF.

The chain uses TRBV20-1 and TRBJ2-3; no firm D call. The ends were cut back, 1 base at V and 2 bases at J, with 16 bases in the middle. CDR1 and CDR2 (germline): DFQATT, SNEGSKA (reference sequence). CDR3 length: 16 residues. This CDR3 reads CSARASGPEYTDTQYF. The CDR3 bases are TGCAGTGCTAGAGCTTCCGGACCTGAGTACACAGATACGCAGTATTTT.

The chain recombines TRBV27 with TRBJ1-1; the D is unclear. The germline V and J ends were trimmed by 3 bases and 4 bases, with 12 bases remaining between them. The CDR3 contains 14 residues. CDR1 and CDR2 (germline): MNHEY, SMNVEV (reference sequence). The CDR3 DNA reads as TGTGCCAGCAGTTTGTCCGCCTGGGGCACTGAAGCTTTCTTT. Protein product: CASSLSAWGTEAFF.

The chain carries TRBV18 and TRBJ1-2, with D tentatively TRBD1 (6 bases). Trimming took 2 bases from V and 4 from J, leaving 14 bases between them. From germline, CDR1 is KGHSH and CDR2 LQKENI. The CDR3 length is 15 residues. CDR3 DNA sequence: TGTGCCAGCTCACCATTATGGACAGATGGCTATGGCTACACCTTC. Translated: CASSPLWTDGYGYTF.

This chain joins TRBV4-3 and TRBJ1-1, with D unclear. In germline, CDR1 is LGHNA, CDR2 YSLEER. V gave up 4 bases and J gave up 1 base, with 10 bases separating them. There are 14 residues in the CDR3. CDR3 sequence: CASSPWEGNTEAFF. CDR3 coding DNA: TGCGCCAGCAGCCCCTGGGAGGGGAACACTGAAGCTTTCTTT.

V is TRBV27 and J is TRBJ2-3; D unclear. Per germline, CDR1 MNHEY and CDR2 SMNVEV (reference sequence). The V and J ends lost 10 bases and 3 bases respectively, with 23 bases between them. CDR3 size: 16 residues. The CDR3 here is CATRYFPAVGTDTQYF. As DNA, the CDR3 is TGTGCCACCAGATATTTCCCTGCAGTTGGTACAGATACGCAGTATTTT.

The chain joins TRBV7-3 to TRBJ1-2; 7 bases agree with TRBD1. Trimming cost V 2 bases and J 3 bases; bases outside gene matches: 6. Germline V gene sequence: CDR1 SGHTA, CDR2 FQGTGA. This CDR3 comprises 15 residues. CDR3 in DNA: TGTGCCAGCAGCTTACGAGGGGGCAATGACTATGGCTACACCTTC. Encoded protein: CASSLRGGNDYGYTF.

The V call is TRBV12-3 or TRBV12-4, the J call TRBJ2-3; 10 bases line up with TRBD1. This CDR3 spans 15 amino acids. V lost 3 bases and J lost 1; bases outside the gene matches: 1. CDR3 sequence: CASSFDRGRTDTQYF. The CDR3 DNA is TGTGCCAGCAGTTTTGACAGGGGGCGCACAGATACGCAGTATTTT.

DNA of the CDR3: TGCAGTGCTGGCTCTTATGGAGGGTATGGCAATCAGCCCCAGCATTTT. This translates into CSAGSYGGYGNQPQHF. This rearrangement joins TRBV20-1 to TRBJ1-5; D remains ambiguous. The CDR3 runs to 16 residues. The V end was cut by 5 bases, the J end by 2 bases, with 19 bases between. From germline, CDR1 is DFQATT and CDR2 SNEGSKA (reference sequence).

This chain links TRBV24-1 with TRBJ2-7; no clear D. Deletions cut 9 bases from V and 5 bases from J, with 13 bases between. This CDR3 comprises 12 residues. CDR1 and CDR2 (germline): KGHDR, SFDVKD. DNA for the CDR3: TGTGCCACCGAGGATAAATTGGACGAGCAGTACTTC. Translating it yields CATEDKLDEQYF.

J is TRBJ2-7 and V is TRBV13; perhaps D is TRBD1 or TRBD2 (5 bases each). CDR1 and CDR2 (germline): PRHDT, FYEKMQ (reference sequence). Trimming shortened V by 5 bases and J by 6 bases, and 17 bases separated the two germline ends. This CDR3 region has 14 residues. The CDR3 sequence is CASSPLGRSCEQYF. In DNA form, the CDR3 reads TGTGCCAGCAGCCCGTTGGGACGAAGCTGCGAGCAGTACTTC.

This clonotype appeared a few times. The J gene is TRBJ1-4, the V gene TRBV30; D is uncertain. The CDR3 is 14 amino acids. The germline V gene encodes CDR1 GTSNPN and CDR2 SVGIG (reference sequence). V was cut by 7 bases and J by 8 bases, with 20 bases left in between. As DNA, the CDR3 is TGTGCCTCCGAGCCTGGGTTGGGTGGAGAAAAACTGTTTTTT. Amino acids: CASEPGLGGEKLFF.

The chain couples TRBV12-3 or TRBV12-4 to TRBJ2-5; a possible D gene is TRBD2 (7 bases). This CDR3 has 16 amino acids. The V and J ends lost 2 bases and 4 bases respectively, with 17 bases between them. The CDR3 here is CASSLKKRGGGETQYF. CDR3 DNA sequence: TGTGCCAGCAGTTTAAAGAAGAGGGGGGGAGGAGAGACCCAGTACTTC.